This T cell receptor (beta chain) was sequenced for a study of blood T cell repertoires in COVID-19. Sequenced by immunoSEQ multiplex PCR; TCRdb stores in-frame clones only, minus some. The sample carries around 400,000 clones, around 92% recorded once. The CDR3 totals 13 residues. CDR1 and CDR2 from the germline V gene are MNHEY and SMNVEV (reference sequence). The ends were cut back, 7 bases at V and 2 bases at J, with 10 bases in the middle. The clonotype originates from a woman aged 25-40 years who had recovered from COVID-19. The chain employs TRBV27 and TRBJ2-3, with D possibly matching TRBD2 (5 bases). Sample: PBMCs or T cells enriched from blood (not recorded which). CDR3 sequence reads: CASTGGFTDTQYF. The CDR3 DNA reads as TGTGCCAGCACGGGCGGGTTCACAGATACGCAGTATTTT.